This TCR beta chain was profiled in a study of blood T cells in healthy people across ages. Study-wide results and limits: Unsorted PBMCs ruled out conclusive naive versus antigen-experienced comparison.

The CDR3 is made up of 14 amino acids. Germline CDR1 and CDR2: SGHRS and YFSETQ. V lost 3 bases, J lost 6 bases, and 6 bases stayed unmatched. Through a sample-barcoded 5' primer and a J-beta primer mix, a second PCR was run for about 6 to 12 cycles. TCRdb itself ran the 5' RACE reads through MiXCR, one entry per CDR3 protein. The table lists around 1,800,000 distinct CDR3 sequences, about 39% of them singletons, with 20% to 25% in the top ten. This clonotype has only a few counts. The antigen is unknown. V is TRBV5-1 and J is TRBJ1-2; 9 bases are a match to TRBD1. The origin of this receptor is a human donor in good health. The sequenced material came from blood. Here the CDR3 reads CASSYRTGADGYTF. CDR3 DNA: TGCGCCAGCAGCTATCGGACAGGGGCGGATGGCTACACCTTC. Full variable domain (rest looked up from reference TRBV5-1 and TRBJ1-2): KAGVTQTPRYLIKTRGQQVTLSCSPISGHRSVSWYQQTPGQGLQFLFEYFSETQRNKGNFPGRFSGRQFSNSRSEMNVSTLELGDSALYLCASSYRTGADGYTFGSGTRLTVV.